This T cell receptor beta chain stems from a study of blood T cell repertoires in COVID-19. In the study overall: Samples representing acute and convalescent COVID-19 were sourced from the United States, Italy and Spain. In each case, the material was cDNA or gDNA derived from T cells, B-cell-depleted T cells, or PBMCs.

The CDR3 contains 14 residues. V was cut by 4 bases and J by 0 bases, with 9 bases left in between. The germline gives CDR1 MGHRA, CDR2 YSYEKL. Authors' processing steps: How many nucleated cells were present was estimated from reference gene primer amplification. Sequencing used immunoSEQ multiplex PCR; TCRdb keeps in-frame clones, though not all of them. V and J calls and clone size are those listed in that table; D and trimming were worked out from the DNA. Among about 95,000 clones listed, 81% were seen once. The sequence was collected from an older man with active or convalescent COVID-19. The chain has TRBV4-1 and TRBJ1-1; possibly TRBD1 for D (6 bases). Specimen: peripheral blood. In DNA, the CDR3 is TGCGCCAGCAGCCGGACAGAAATGAACACTGAAGCTTTCTTT. This codes for CASSRTEMNTEAFF.